One sample yielded the 31 T cell receptor beta chains listed below, sequenced in a study of chemoradiotherapy in HPV16-positive cancers. Produced via immunoSEQ multiplex PCR; TCRdb's table is partial and in-frame only. There are 5,300 or so clones in the sample; roughly nine tenths occur only once, and about 2.2% lies in the top ten. Sequenced here: tumor tissue, sampled from a patient who underwent chemoradiotherapy. These receptors all come from a human donor with HPV-associated anogenital cancer.

V gene TRBV29-1 combines with J gene TRBJ1-3, with TRBD1 as a possible D gene (5 bases). CDR3 size: 17 residues. Deletions cut 0 bases from V and 4 bases from J, with 19 bases between. The V gene's germline CDR1 is SQVTM and CDR2 ANQGSEA. Written as DNA, the CDR3 is TGCAGCGTTGAAGATTCGGTTGTAGCGGGACGGGGAAACACCATATATTTT. Translation gives CSVEDSVVAGRGNTIYF.

The gene calls are TRBV7-6 and TRBJ2-6, with no clear D. The CDR3 length is 17 residues. Deletions cut 5 bases from V and 0 bases from J, with 14 bases between. Germline loops: CDR1 SGHVS, CDR2 FNYEAQ. In nucleotides, the CDR3 is TGTGCCAGCAGCCCTACTCTGCGAAGCTCTGGGGCCAACGTCCTGACTTTC. Its translation: CASSPTLRSSGANVLTF.

The gene calls are TRBV11-3 and TRBJ1-6; D is ambiguous. The V end was cut by 4 bases, the J end by 10 bases, with 11 bases between. The germline CDR1 and CDR2 sequences are SGHNT and YENEEA. This CDR3 comprises 13 residues. CDR3 loop: CASSSQLGSPLHF. The CDR3 coding sequence is TGTGCCAGCAGCTCACAATTGGGATCACCCCTCCACTTT.

The chain is built from TRBV2 and TRBJ1-5; the D gene is possibly TRBD1 (5 bases). Germline CDR1 SNHLY, CDR2 FYNNEI. Trimming removed 2 bases from V and 2 bases from J, with 16 bases in between. This CDR3 comprises 17 residues. CDR3 nucleotides: TGTGCCAGCAGTGAATCGGGACCTCGGAGCGGCAATCAGCCCCAGCATTTT. Amino acids: CASSESGPRSGNQPQHF.

The chain recombines TRBV27 with TRBJ2-5, with D unclear. CDR3 length: 13 amino acids. V was cut by 5 bases and J by 3 bases, with 10 bases left in between. Germline V lookup: CDR1 MNHEY, CDR2 SMNVEV (reference sequence). The CDR3: CASSIDGEETQYF. The CDR3 coding sequence is TGTGCCAGCAGTATCGATGGGGAAGAGACCCAGTACTTC.

This clone was recorded a few times. This chain links TRBV10-2 with TRBJ2-5, with 10 positions matching TRBD2. This CDR3 has 13 residues. V lost 6 bases and J lost 4; bases outside the gene matches: 2. Germline CDR1 WSHSY, CDR2 SAAADI. This chain's CDR3 is CASRSGGAETQYF. The CDR3 bases are TGCGCCAGCAGAAGCGGGGGGGCAGAGACCCAGTACTTC.

This clone has more than one count but fewer than ten. The gene calls are TRBV18 and TRBJ1-4; D call uncertain. Trimming stripped 4 bases from V and 1 base from J, with 4 bases between. CDR3 length: 13 amino acids. Germline CDR1 reads KGHSH; CDR2 reads LQKENI. CDR3 sequence: CASSQGTNEKLFF. The CDR3 region has the DNA TGTGCCAGCTCACAAGGAACTAATGAAAAACTGTTTTTT.

V and J are TRBV5-1 and TRBJ1-4, with TRBD1 identical over 8 bases. The J segment lost 8 bases and the V segment lost 4 bases, leaving 10 bases of the junction unmatched. This CDR3 comprises 15 residues. Germline lookup yields CDR1 SGHRS and CDR2 YFSETQ. CDR3: CASSLRTGTIEKLFF. Written as DNA, the CDR3 is TGCGCCAGCAGCCTAAGGACAGGGACGATCGAAAAACTGTTTTTT. The full variable domain, in which reference TRBV5-1 and TRBJ1-4 provide the parts outside the CDR3, is KAGVTQTPRYLIKTRGQQVTLSCSPISGHRSVSWYQQTPGQGLQFLFEYFSETQRNKGNFPGRFSGRQFSNSRSEMNVSTLELGDSALYLCASSLRTGTIEKLFFGSGTQLSVL.

The genes are TRBV29-1 and TRBJ2-1; TRBD2 aligns across 9 bases. With 4 bases clipped from V and 9 bases from J, the junction kept 10 bases outside the gene matches. CDR1 and CDR2 from the germline V gene are SQVTM and ANQGSEA. This CDR3 comprises 14 residues. The chain's CDR3 is CSVGQRGASGEQFF. In DNA form, the CDR3 reads TGCAGCGTTGGTCAGCGGGGGGCGAGTGGTGAGCAGTTCTTC.

The chain links TRBV2 to TRBJ2-3, with 10 bases lining up with TRBD2. The V and J ends lost 6 bases and 1 base, in that order; junction bases with no gene match: 13. The germline V gene has CDR1 SNHLY and CDR2 FYNNEI. This CDR3 region has 18 residues. CDR3 in amino acids: CASRSPLPGTSGTDTQYF. For the CDR3, the DNA is TGTGCCAGCAGGTCCCCCCTACCCGGGACTAGCGGCACAGATACGCAGTATTTT.

J is TRBJ2-1 and V is TRBV11-2; no clear D. The V gene lost 1 base and the J gene lost 0 bases, with 13 bases spanning the gap. Germline V gene sequence: CDR1 SGHAT, CDR2 FQNNGV. The CDR3 contains 17 residues. The chain's CDR3 is CASSLVYRKSSYNEQFF. The CDR3 bases are TGTGCCAGCAGCTTAGTTTACCGGAAAAGCTCCTACAATGAGCAGTTCTTC.

The V and J genes are TRBV7-2 and TRBJ2-7; D unclear. This CDR3 spans 12 amino acids. Germline CDR1 is SGHTA and CDR2 is FQGNSA. Trimming left V 0 bases short and J 4 bases short, with 4 bases between. The CDR3 here is CASSLARYEQYF. The CDR3 DNA reads TGTGCCAGCAGCTTAGCAAGATACGAGCAGTACTTC.

The rearrangement uses TRBV5-1 and TRBJ2-3, with D maybe TRBD2 (6 bases). The CDR3 is made up of 15 amino acids. V was cut by 3 bases and J by 0 bases, with 11 bases left in between. From germline, CDR1 is SGHRS and CDR2 YFSETQ. The chain's CDR3 is CASSYVGTSTDTQYF. CDR3 nucleotide sequence: TGCGCCAGCAGCTACGTAGGGACTAGCACAGATACGCAGTATTTT.

J is TRBJ2-1 and V is TRBV5-6, with D possibly being TRBD2 (5 bases). The CDR3 consists of 16 residues. V lost 2 bases to trimming and J lost 0 bases, with 12 bases between them. Germline CDR1 and CDR2: SGHDT and YYEEEE. CDR3 sequence reads: CASSFSSLGSYNEQFF. CDR3 DNA: TGTGCCAGCAGCTTCTCTAGCTTAGGCTCCTACAATGAGCAGTTCTTC.

V is TRBV5-6 and J is TRBJ2-5; TRBD2 agrees at 10 bases. V shed 4 bases, J shed 2 bases, and the junction held 8 bases outside the gene matches. The CDR3 spans 16 residues. CDR1 SGHDT and CDR2 YYEEEE come from the germline V gene. This CDR3 reads CASSGASGGPQETQYF. CDR3 nucleotide sequence: TGTGCCAGCAGCGGGGCTAGCGGGGGACCTCAAGAGACCCAGTACTTC. Variable domain in full (rest from reference TRBV5-6 and TRBJ2-5): DAGVTQSPTHLIKTRGQQVTLRCSPKSGHDTVSWYQQALGQGPQFIFQYYEEEERQRGNFPDRFSGHQFPNYSSELNVNALLLGDSALYLCASSGASGGPQETQYFGPGTRLLVL.

The V gene is TRBV6-6, the J gene TRBJ2-7; the match to TRBD2 covers 9 bases. The V gene end was trimmed by 2 bases and the J gene end by 7 bases; junction bases not matched to a gene: 9. The germline CDR1 and CDR2 sequences are MNHNY and SVGAGI (reference sequence). The CDR3 sequence is 15 residues long. The CDR3 DNA reads as TGTGCCAGCAGTTACGGGGGGACTAGCCTAGAGGAGCAGTACTTC. Protein: CASSYGGTSLEEQYF.

The chain joins TRBV7-2 to TRBJ2-7; 8 bases match TRBD2. There are 14 residues in the CDR3. Germline assignment: CDR1 SGHTA and CDR2 FQGNSA. V shed 5 bases and J 6 bases; nucleotides not matched to a gene: 9. As DNA, the CDR3 is TGTGCCAGCAGCGAGGGACTAGTAACGTCCGAGCAGTACTTC. This gives the protein CASSEGLVTSEQYF.

The gene calls are TRBV27 and TRBJ2-7; a possible D gene is TRBD1 (5 bases). This CDR3 is 14 amino acids long. V shed 3 bases and J shed 2 bases, with 11 bases lying between them. Germline lookup yields CDR1 MNHEY and CDR2 SMNVEV (reference sequence). CDR3 protein: CASSLRQGTYEQYF. The CDR3 coding sequence is TGTGCCAGCAGTTTGAGGCAGGGCACCTACGAGCAGTACTTC.

The V gene is TRBV6-1, the J gene TRBJ2-7; D possibly corresponds to TRBD1 (5 bases). This CDR3 comprises 13 residues. Germline V lookup: CDR1 MNHNS, CDR2 SASEGT. V was clipped by 8 bases and J by 1 base, with 12 bases between them. CDR3 residues: CASANRRSYEQYF. In DNA form, the CDR3 reads TGTGCCAGCGCAAACAGGCGATCCTACGAGCAGTACTTC.

This clone appeared a single time. The gene calls are TRBV10-3 and TRBJ2-1; no clear D. V gave up 4 bases and J gave up 4 bases, with 5 bases separating them. CDR1 ENHRY and CDR2 SYGVKD come from the germline V gene. The CDR3 sequence is 12 residues long. The CDR3 DNA follows: TGTGCCATCAGTGCCCAGTACAATGAGCAGTTCTTC. Residues: CAISAQYNEQFF.

The rearrangement joins TRBV7-8 to TRBJ2-4; D call uncertain. Trimming removed 1 base at V and 6 bases at J, with 7 bases between. The CDR3 loop spans 13 amino acids. Germline V gene data show CDR1 as SGHVS and CDR2 as FQNEAQ. For the CDR3, the DNA is TGTGCCAGCAGCTTAGAGGGCGGAAACATTCAGTACTTC. Its translation is CASSLEGGNIQYF.

V and J are TRBV30 and TRBJ1-4; unclear D gene. V dropped 0 bases and J dropped 8 bases, with 13 bases sitting between them. CDR3 length: 14 residues. Germline V lookup: CDR1 GTSNPN, CDR2 SVGIG (reference sequence). The DNA for the CDR3 is TGTGCCTGGAGTGTAGGGCTCCGATGGGAAAAACTGTTTTTT. Protein sequence: CAWSVGLRWEKLFF.

This chain connects TRBV10-3 to TRBJ2-1; 8 nucleotides align to TRBD2. The V gene's germline CDR1 is ENHRY and CDR2 SYGVKD. The CDR3 runs to 16 residues. J lost 5 bases, V lost 4 bases, and 10 bases had no gene match. CDR3 in amino acids: CAISGPRGSGDNEQFF. The CDR3 nucleotides read TGTGCCATCAGTGGGCCCCGGGGTAGCGGGGACAATGAGCAGTTCTTC.

This chain joins TRBV6-4 and TRBJ2-2; 8 bases are shared with TRBD2. This CDR3 spans 16 amino acids. Germline V lookup: CDR1 MRHNA, CDR2 SNTAGT. V was pared by 5 bases and J by 2 bases, with 7 bases of the junction left unmatched. CDR3 nucleotide sequence: TGTGCCAGCAGTCAGATAAGCGGGAGTAACACCGGGGAGCTGTTTTTT. It yields the protein CASSQISGSNTGELFF.

V and J are TRBV5-1 and TRBJ2-1; 7 nucleotides agree with TRBD2. The CDR3 has 14 amino acids. The germline CDR1 and CDR2 sequences are SGHRS and YFSETQ. The junction had 8 bases not matched to a gene; V was cut back by 4 bases and J by 7 bases. CDR3 protein: CASSARGGSNEQFF. The CDR3 coding sequence is TGCGCCAGCAGCGCACGGGGCGGGAGTAATGAGCAGTTCTTC.

This rearrangement joins TRBV6-1 to TRBJ2-1, with TRBD1 matching 9 bases. The J segment lost 10 bases and the V segment lost 6 bases, leaving 7 bases of the junction unmatched. The CDR3 spans 13 residues. Germline-derived CDR1 and CDR2 are MNHNS and SASEGT. For the CDR3, the DNA is TGTGCCAGCAGCTTCGGACAGGGGAGCGAGCAGTTCTTC. Translated, it gives CASSFGQGSEQFF.

The chain carries TRBV18 and TRBJ1-5; no clear D. The CDR3 consists of 14 residues. CDR1 and CDR2 from the germline V gene are KGHSH and LQKENI. V was trimmed by 6 bases and J by 0 bases, leaving 9 bases between them. The CDR3 loop reads CASSKWDSNQPQHF. The CDR3 DNA follows: TGTGCCAGCTCGAAGTGGGATAGCAATCAGCCCCAGCATTTT.

The chain couples TRBV6-1 to TRBJ2-7; D may be TRBD2 (6 bases). There are 15 residues in the CDR3. Trimming took off 2 bases at V and 3 bases at J, with 14 bases between the two ends. Germline V gene lookup returns CDR1 MNHNS and CDR2 SASEGT. In DNA, the CDR3 is TGTGCCAGCAGTGAATTCTGGGGAGGAAACTACGAGCAGTACTTC. Amino acid sequence: CASSEFWGGNYEQYF.

This clone was picked up a small number of times. J is TRBJ1-2 and V is TRBV29-1, with D tentatively TRBD1 (6 bases). Trimming pared 4 bases from V and 8 bases from J, leaving 17 bases between. CDR3 length: 13 residues. The V gene's germline CDR1 is SQVTM and CDR2 ANQGSEA. Here the CDR3 DNA reads TGCAGCGTTGGACAAGACAGGCTCGACGGCTACACCTTC. Its translation: CSVGQDRLDGYTF.

The chain combines TRBV5-4 with TRBJ1-1; D ambiguous. The germline CDR1 and CDR2 sequences are SGHNT and YYREEE (reference sequence). V shed 1 base and J shed 7 bases, with 11 bases lying between them. The CDR3 runs 13 residues. CDR3 sequence: CASSLKGFDEAFF. The DNA of the CDR3 is TGTGCCAGCAGCTTGAAGGGATTCGATGAAGCTTTCTTT.

The rearrangement links TRBV4-3 to TRBJ2-3; 8 nucleotides align to TRBD2. The germline CDR1 and CDR2 sequences are LGHNA and YSLEER. Losses at the gene ends were 2 bases for V and 7 bases for J; bases not matched to a gene: 11. The CDR3 length is 16 residues. The CDR3 region has the DNA TGCGCCAGCAGCCAACAGCGGGGACTAGGTGCATATACGCAGTATTTT. It is translated as CASSQQRGLGAYTQYF.